This section outlines one T cell receptor beta chain sequence together with its context. There are 16 residues in the CDR3. Germline V CDR1 and CDR2: SGHNT, YENEEA. Trimming took off 2 bases at V and 6 bases at J, with 17 bases between the two ends. Here immunoSEQ multiplex PCR was the method, and the copy in TCRdb shows in-frame clones only, minus some. The sample carries 80,000 to 95,000 clones, over 60% recorded once. The data are from a study of blood T cell repertoires in COVID-19. Study-level information: Acute and convalescent COVID-19 samples came from the United States, Italy and Spain. The analysed material was cDNA or gDNA that came from T cells, B-cell-depleted T cells, or PBMCs.

The source of this sequence is a woman older than 75 with active or convalescent COVID-19. Sequencing was performed on peripheral blood. The chain uses TRBV11-3 and TRBJ1-5; the D is unclear. CDR3 sequence: CASSLSSPSGLQPQHF. The CDR3 nucleotides read TGTGCCAGCAGCTTAAGTTCACCTTCGGGTCTTCAGCCCCAGCATTTT.